These 20 T cell receptor beta chains were all obtained from the same sample, sequenced in a study of blood T cells in healthy people across ages. Alongside a J-beta primer mix, a sample-barcoded 5' primer served in a second PCR lasting about 7 to 12 cycles. TCRdb reanalysed the 5' RACE reads using MiXCR and keeps one entry per CDR3 protein. The sample carries 1,500,000 or so distinct CDR3 sequences, around 59% recorded once. Material for sequencing was blood. Source of these receptors: a man between 18 and 29 years old in good health.

This chain uses TRBV13 with TRBJ1-4, with D perhaps TRBD1 (6 bases). Germline-derived CDR1 and CDR2 are PRHDT and FYEKMQ (reference sequence). Trimming left V 5 bases short and J 7 bases short, with 17 bases between. This CDR3 spans 15 amino acids. The CDR3 loop reads CASSAATGAGEKLFF. CDR3 bases: TGTGCCAGCAGCGCCGCGACAGGAGCTGGTGAAAAACTGTTTTTT. Together with reference TRBV13 and TRBJ1-4, the CDR3 gives the full variable domain: AAGVIQSPRHLIKEKRETATLKCYPIPRHDTVYWYQQGPGQDPQFLISFYEKMQSDKGSIPDRFSAQQFSDYHSELNMSSLELGDSALYFCASSAATGAGEKLFFGSGTQLSVL.

The rearrangement uses TRBV4-1 and TRBJ2-3, with 7 positions matching TRBD1. This CDR3 region has 15 residues. CDR1 and CDR2 (germline): MGHRA, YSYEKL. Trimming took 6 bases from V and 5 from J; bases not matched to a gene: 11. CDR3 nucleotides: TGCGCCAGCAGGTCCGGGACAGCAAGTGGAGATACGCAGTATTTT. Amino acids: CASRSGTASGDTQYF.

The J gene is TRBJ2-7, the V gene TRBV7-9; D unclear. The CDR3 contains 12 residues. The V gene's germline CDR1 is SEHNR and CDR2 FQNEAQ (reference sequence). The germline V and J ends were trimmed by 5 bases and 7 bases, with 12 bases remaining between them. CDR3 in amino acids: CASSTDLLEQYF. The CDR3 nucleotides are TGTGCCAGCAGCACGGACCTCCTGGAGCAGTACTTC. Together with reference TRBV7-9 and TRBJ2-7, the CDR3 gives the full variable domain: DTGVSQNPRHKITKRGQNVTFRCDPISEHNRLYWYRQTLGQGPEFLTYFQNEAQLEKSRLLSDRFSAERPKGSFSTLEIQRTEQGDSAMYLCASSTDLLEQYFGPGTRLTVT.

The chain has TRBV25-1 and TRBJ1-1, with a tentative D call TRBD1 (5 bases). CDR1 is MGHDK and CDR2 is SYGVNS in the germline V gene. Trimming stripped 5 bases from V and 1 base from J, with 14 bases between. CDR3 length: 15 amino acids. The CDR3 here is CASSRQGVGNTEAFF. CDR3 sequence (DNA): TGTGCCAGCAGTCGTCAGGGAGTGGGGAACACTGAAGCTTTCTTT.

This sequence joins TRBV28 and TRBJ2-3, with 8 positions matching TRBD1. The CDR3 consists of 18 residues. Germline trimming cut 5 bases from V and 2 bases from J; bases unmatched to any gene: 15. CDR1 and CDR2 from the germline V gene are MDHEN and SYDVKM. The CDR3 sequence: CASSPFPAGGADTDTQYF. Written as DNA, the CDR3 is TGTGCCAGCAGTCCCTTTCCCGCAGGGGGCGCTGACACAGATACGCAGTATTTT.

The chain employs TRBV7-9 and TRBJ1-4, with a possible D match to TRBD1 (5 bases). Germline loops: CDR1 SEHNR, CDR2 FQNEAQ (reference sequence). V was cut by 5 bases and J by 4 bases, with 14 bases left in between. The CDR3 contains 15 residues. In DNA, the CDR3 is TGTGCCAGCAGCCGAGGAGACAGTTTTAATGAAAAACTGTTTTTT. This translates into CASSRGDSFNEKLFF.

This clonotype has only a few counts. This chain's CDR3 is CASSLVGTGVDEQFF. CDR3 DNA sequence: TGTGCCAGCAGCCTCGTAGGGACAGGGGTCGATGAGCAGTTCTTC. V and J are TRBV7-2 and TRBJ2-1; TRBD1 matches 10 bases. The CDR3 is 15 residues long. The ends lost 5 bases at V and 8 bases at J; junction bases unmatched: 9. Germline V gene data show CDR1 as SGHTA and CDR2 as FQGNSA.

This chain uses TRBV18 with TRBJ2-1; the match to TRBD2 covers 14 bases. This CDR3 has 16 residues. Germline CDR1 KGHSH, CDR2 LQKENI. After removal of 3 bases from V and 7 bases from J, the junction contained 5 bases not matched to a gene. The DNA for the CDR3 is TGTGCCAGCTCACCGGGACTAGCGGGAGTGGGGAATGAGCAGTTCTTC. This encodes CASSPGLAGVGNEQFF. Complete variable domain (other parts from reference TRBV18 and TRBJ2-1): NAGVMQNPRHLVRRRGQEARLRCSPMKGHSHVYWYRQLPEEGLKFMVYLQKENIIDESGMPKERFSAEFPKEGPSILRIQQVVRGDSAAYFCASSPGLAGVGNEQFFGPGTRLTVL.

The chain carries TRBV7-8 and TRBJ2-4; perhaps TRBD1 as D (6 bases). Per the germline V gene, CDR1 is SGHVS and CDR2 is FQNEAQ. Trimming cost V 7 bases and J 9 bases, with 19 bases left between them. The CDR3 is made up of 14 amino acids. This CDR3 is CASTCPFQGCIQYF. In DNA, the CDR3 is TGTGCCAGCACTTGCCCATTTCAGGGGTGCATTCAGTACTTC.

This sequence joins TRBV29-1 and TRBJ2-4; 10 bases line up with TRBD1. The DNA end favors TRBJ2-7, so the J call may be wrong. This CDR3 has 14 amino acids. Germline CDR1 reads SQVTM; CDR2 reads ANQGSEA. In nucleotides, the CDR3 is TGCAGCGTTGGCGCGGGACAGGGGAAGTCCGAGCAGTACTTC. Amino acids: CSVGAGQGKSEQYF.

The chain recombines TRBV30 with TRBJ1-5; 7 nucleotides agree with TRBD1. The CDR3 sequence is 14 residues long. The V and J ends lost 4 bases and 7 bases, in that order; junction bases with no gene match: 10. CDR1 GTSNPN and CDR2 SVGIG come from the germline V gene (reference sequence). CDR3: CAWTPKQGEQPQHF. Here the CDR3 DNA reads TGTGCCTGGACCCCAAAGCAGGGGGAACAGCCCCAGCATTTT.

This rearrangement joins TRBV6-1 to TRBJ2-4; 10 nucleotides line up with TRBD1. Gene TRBJ2-7 matches the end of the DNA better, so the J call may be wrong. The CDR3 is 15 amino acids. CDR1 is MNHNS, CDR2 SASEGT, per germline. CDR3 loop: CASSYHRDRGYEQYF. In nucleotides, the CDR3 is TGTGCCAGCAGCTATCACCGGGACAGGGGCTACGAGCAGTACTTC.

The V call is TRBV20-1, the J call TRBJ1-1; D perhaps matches TRBD1 (5 bases). Germline V gives CDR1 DFQATT, CDR2 SNEGSKA (reference sequence). The CDR3 runs 16 residues. Trimming shortened V by 6 bases and J by 0 bases, and 20 bases separated the two germline ends. The CDR3 is CSARKAGWGMNTEAFF. CDR3 in DNA: TGCAGTGCCAGAAAGGCAGGGTGGGGCATGAACACTGAAGCTTTCTTT.

The genes are TRBV6-1 and TRBJ1-5; D remains unclear. There are 12 residues in the CDR3. Germline CDR1 and CDR2: MNHNS and SASEGT. Trimming removed 6 bases from V and 3 bases from J, with 6 bases in between. In nucleotides, the CDR3 is TGTGCCAGCAGCTATCACAATCAGCCCCAGCATTTT. Encoded protein: CASSYHNQPQHF.

Here the CDR3 DNA reads TGCAGCGTCTGGACAGGAGATAGCAATCAGCCCCAGCATTTT. It yields the protein CSVWTGDSNQPQHF. The chain combines TRBV29-1 with TRBJ1-5, with 7 bases aligning to TRBD1. The V gene end was trimmed by 6 bases and the J gene end by 0 bases; junction bases not matched to a gene: 5. In germline, CDR1 is SQVTM, CDR2 ANQGSEA. This CDR3 has 14 residues.

The chain recombines TRBV3-1 with TRBJ2-7, with 8 positions matching TRBD1. This CDR3 has 15 residues. Per the germline V gene, CDR1 is LGHDT and CDR2 is YNNKEL (reference sequence). Trimming cost V 0 bases and J 3 bases; bases outside gene matches: 4. CDR3 DNA sequence: TGTGCCAGCAGCCAAGATCGGACAGGGTACTACGAGCAGTACTTC. As protein: CASSQDRTGYYEQYF.

This sequence joins TRBV20-1 and TRBJ2-1; D gene ambiguous. Between the trimmed V and J ends, which lost 3 bases and 8 bases, there was a span of 8 bases. Germline-derived CDR1 and CDR2 are DFQATT and SNEGSKA (reference sequence). The CDR3 is made up of 11 amino acids. CDR3 region: CSASLVYEQFF. CDR3 sequence (DNA): TGCAGTGCTAGCCTGGTGTATGAGCAGTTCTTC.

This sequence joins TRBV29-1 and TRBJ1-1; no clear D. Trimming left V 4 bases short and J 5 bases short, with 8 bases between. The CDR3 runs to 11 residues. Germline CDR1 reads SQVTM; CDR2 reads ANQGSEA. This chain's CDR3 is CSVAVGTEAFF. In nucleotides, the CDR3 is TGCAGCGTTGCGGTTGGGACTGAAGCTTTCTTT.

There are a few counts of this clonotype. The chain is built from TRBV7-6 and TRBJ2-7; 7 nucleotides agree with TRBD2. Germline assignment: CDR1 SGHVS and CDR2 FNYEAQ. This CDR3 spans 14 amino acids. V trimming: 5 bases; J trimming: 1 base; junction bases outside the gene matches: 5. CDR3 protein: CASSPEAGSYEQYF. The DNA of the CDR3 is TGTGCCAGCAGCCCTGAAGCGGGGTCCTACGAGCAGTACTTC.

Ten or more counts support this clonotype. This chain connects TRBV15 to TRBJ2-7, with D perhaps TRBD1 (6 bases). The germline gives CDR1 LNHNV, CDR2 YYDKDF (reference sequence). V was trimmed by 0 bases and J by 3 bases, leaving 6 bases between them. This CDR3 spans 13 amino acids. DNA of the CDR3: TGTGCCACCAGCAGAGACAGGGGCTACGAGCAGTACTTC. Protein: CATSRDRGYEQYF.